What follows are 28 T cell receptor beta chains derived from one specimen sequenced in a study of cytomegalovirus exposure and HLA in healthy donors. A multiplex PCR was run with 60 Vbeta primers and 13 Jbeta primers. Profiling relied on immunoSEQ multiplex PCR, and the TCRdb table lists in-frame clones only, not all of them. The top ten clones hold approximately 5.7% of a sample with approximately 82,000 clones, around 70% of them seen once. Sequencing used PBMCs. Source of these receptors: a woman between 50 and 59 years old in good health and CMV-seropositive.

V gene TRBV30 combines with J gene TRBJ1-2; D unclear. The CDR3 has 11 residues. Germline V gene data show CDR1 as GTSNPN and CDR2 as SVGIG (reference sequence). V was clipped by 2 bases and J by 4 bases, with 5 bases between them. The DNA of the CDR3 is TGTGCCTGGAGTCCCCTCTATGGCTACACCTTC. Residues: CAWSPLYGYTF.

The chain couples TRBV6-6 to TRBJ1-1; D is ambiguous. The CDR3 runs to 12 residues. V was cut by 7 bases and J by 0 bases, with 6 bases left in between. From germline, CDR1 is MNHNY and CDR2 SVGAGI (reference sequence). Written as DNA, the CDR3 is TGTGCCAGCAATGGAGTGAACACTGAAGCTTTCTTT. Protein sequence: CASNGVNTEAFF.

The chain is built from TRBV19 and TRBJ2-7; D remains ambiguous. This CDR3 region has 15 residues. CDR1 LNHDA and CDR2 SQIVND come from the germline V gene (reference sequence). The V gene lost 0 bases and the J gene lost 1 base, with 10 bases spanning the gap. CDR3 region: CASSIDAATSYEQYF. As DNA, the CDR3 is TGTGCCAGTAGTATAGATGCGGCTACTTCCTACGAGCAGTACTTC.

A word on this clone: Other DNA sequences within the sample encode an identical CDR3. The chain links TRBV29-1 to TRBJ2-3; maybe TRBD2 (6 bases). V shed 4 bases and J shed 5 bases, with 10 bases lying between them. CDR3 length: 12 residues. Germline lookup yields CDR1 SQVTM and CDR2 ANQGSEA. The CDR3 nucleotides read TGCAGCGTTGGGCAGGGAGGAGATACGCAGTATTTT. This sequence encodes CSVGQGGDTQYF.

This sequence joins TRBV7-9 and TRBJ2-2, with TRBD2 matching 10 bases. The CDR3 has 17 amino acids. Germline CDR1 reads SEHNR; CDR2 reads FQNEAQ (reference sequence). V was pared by 3 bases and J by 1 base, with 5 bases of the junction left unmatched. As DNA, the CDR3 is TGTGCCAGCAGCTTTCCTAGCGGGAGTGGGAACACCGGGGAGCTGTTTTTT. Protein: CASSFPSGSGNTGELFF. Supplemented by reference TRBV7-9 and TRBJ2-2, the full variable domain reads DTGVSQNPRHKITKRGQNVTFRCDPISEHNRLYWYRQTLGQGPEFLTYFQNEAQLEKSRLLSDRFSAERPKGSFSTLEIQRTEQGDSAMYLCASSFPSGSGNTGELFFGEGSRLTVL.

The chain joins TRBV6-1 to TRBJ1-2; D gene uncertain. The CDR3 has 14 residues. Deletions cut 2 bases from V and 5 bases from J, with 12 bases between. Germline V CDR1 and CDR2: MNHNS, SASEGT. The CDR3 sequence is CASSEPSTKYGYTF. CDR3 nucleotide sequence: TGTGCCAGCAGTGAACCGTCCACAAAGTATGGCTACACCTTC.

Of note for this clone: This sequence may be a read error, since a much larger clone differs from it by one base. V and J are TRBV9 and TRBJ1-1, with 8 bases lining up with TRBD1. This CDR3 contains 14 residues. Germline lookup yields CDR1 SGDLS and CDR2 YYNGEE. V shed 2 bases and J 4 bases; nucleotides not matched to a gene: 4. This chain's CDR3 is CASSVTQGGTEAFF. As DNA, the CDR3 is TGTGCCAGCAGCGTCACACAGGGGGGCACTGAAGCTTTCTTT.

The V gene is TRBV14, the J gene TRBJ1-4; 7 nucleotides match TRBD1. The ends lost 5 bases at V and 8 bases at J; junction bases unmatched: 5. The CDR3 consists of 13 residues. CDR1 SGHDN and CDR2 FVKESK come from the germline V gene. Written as DNA, the CDR3 is TGTGCCAGCAGCGGAAGGACAGGAGAAAAACTGTTTTTT. Amino acids: CASSGRTGEKLFF.

This clone was seen a handful of times. The rearrangement links TRBV18 to TRBJ1-2; 9 bases are shared with TRBD1. CDR3 size: 15 residues. Trimming cost V 2 bases and J 6 bases; bases outside gene matches: 7. CDR1 and CDR2 (germline): KGHSH, LQKENI. The CDR3 coding sequence is TGTGCCAGCTCACCATGGGACAGGGAGGTTCATGGCTACACCTTC. Its translation is CASSPWDREVHGYTF.

This chain links TRBV2 with TRBJ1-1; no firm D call. Per germline, CDR1 SNHLY and CDR2 FYNNEI. V was cut by 3 bases and J by 4 bases, with 15 bases left in between. This CDR3 has 15 amino acids. CDR3 amino acids: CASSDGRRPSTEAFF. As DNA, the CDR3 is TGTGCCAGCAGTGATGGGAGGAGACCAAGCACTGAAGCTTTCTTT.

The chain has TRBV7-3 and TRBJ2-7, with 9 nucleotides matching TRBD1. Germline CDR1 is SGHTA and CDR2 is FQGTGA. V shed 5 bases, J shed 6 bases, and the junction held 8 bases outside the gene matches. This CDR3 spans 14 amino acids. This CDR3 reads CASSLIQGAGEQYF. The CDR3 DNA follows: TGTGCCAGCAGCCTCATACAGGGGGCGGGCGAGCAGTACTTC. The complete variable domain, with remaining parts taken from reference TRBV7-3 and TRBJ2-7, reads GAGVSQTPSNKVTEKGKYVELRCDPISGHTALYWYRQSLGQGPEFLIYFQGTGAADDSGLPNDRFFAVRPEGSVSTLKIQRTERGDSAVYLCASSLIQGAGEQYFGPGTRLTVT.

This clone was observed a few times. The rearrangement uses TRBV15 and TRBJ1-4, with TRBD1 matching over 7 bases. This CDR3 has 16 residues. The ends lost 2 bases at V and 8 bases at J; junction bases unmatched: 11. CDR1 is LNHNV and CDR2 is YYDKDF in the germline V gene (reference sequence). The CDR3 protein is CATSRPTGDGREKLFF. DNA of the CDR3: TGTGCCACCAGCAGACCTACAGGGGATGGGAGGGAAAAACTGTTTTTT.

This chain connects TRBV18 to TRBJ2-3; TRBD2 matches 7 bases. The CDR3 extends over 17 amino acids. V shed 0 bases, J shed 3 bases, and the junction held 9 bases outside the gene matches. Per the germline V gene, CDR1 is KGHSH and CDR2 is LQKENI. The CDR3 spells CASSPPLGGRGTDTQYF. CDR3 DNA sequence: TGTGCCAGCTCACCACCCCTGGGCGGGAGAGGGACAGATACGCAGTATTTT.

This clone showed up just a few times. The rearrangement links TRBV2 to TRBJ1-1; 8 bases match TRBD1. The CDR3 has 13 residues. The ends lost 7 bases at V and 1 base at J; junction bases unmatched: 2. The germline V gene has CDR1 SNHLY and CDR2 FYNNEI. The CDR3 coding sequence is TGTGCCAGCAAGGACAGGGCGAACACTGAAGCTTTCTTT. This codes for CASKDRANTEAFF.

V is TRBV27 and J is TRBJ1-2; possible D gene TRBD1, 6 bases. The CDR3 contains 14 residues. The ends were cut back, 0 bases at V and 4 bases at J, with 9 bases in the middle. The V gene's germline CDR1 is MNHEY and CDR2 SMNVEV (reference sequence). This CDR3 is CASSLSQGLYGYTF. The CDR3 DNA reads TGTGCCAGCAGTTTATCGCAGGGGCTCTATGGCTACACCTTC.

The chain joins TRBV5-6 to TRBJ2-4; TRBD2 might be the D (5 bases). The CDR3 totals 16 residues. In germline, CDR1 is SGHDT, CDR2 YYEEEE. V was shortened by 2 bases and J by 0 bases, with 12 bases between the two germline ends. This chain's CDR3 is CASSLTGELAKNIQYF. The CDR3 DNA reads TGTGCCAGCAGCTTAACCGGGGAGCTAGCCAAAAACATTCAGTACTTC. The full variable domain, with the rest looked up from reference TRBV5-6 and TRBJ2-4, is DAGVTQSPTHLIKTRGQQVTLRCSPKSGHDTVSWYQQALGQGPQFIFQYYEEEERQRGNFPDRFSGHQFPNYSSELNVNALLLGDSALYLCASSLTGELAKNIQYFGAGTRLSVL.

The CDR3 protein is CASSNDRTGGSHEQYF. The CDR3 coding sequence is TGTGCCAGCAGCAACGACCGGACAGGGGGTTCGCACGAGCAGTACTTC. This chain uses TRBV5-4 with TRBJ2-7; TRBD1 matches at 10 bases. The CDR3 is made up of 16 amino acids. The ends lost 4 bases at V and 5 bases at J; junction bases unmatched: 12. CDR1 SGHNT and CDR2 YYREEE come from the germline V gene (reference sequence).

V gene TRBV6-5 combines with J gene TRBJ2-2, with D unresolved. The CDR3 has 13 residues. CDR1 is MNHEY and CDR2 is SVGAGI in the germline V gene. The V end was cut by 8 bases, the J end by 4 bases, with 11 bases between. The chain's CDR3 is CASGPLGTGELFF. CDR3 in DNA: TGTGCCAGCGGTCCCCTCGGCACCGGGGAGCTGTTTTTT.

The chain joins TRBV28 to TRBJ2-7, with TRBD1 matching 9 bases. Germline V gene sequence: CDR1 MDHEN, CDR2 SYDVKM. With V trimmed by 5 bases and J by 4 bases, 9 bases remained unmatched. The CDR3 has 15 residues. Here the CDR3 reads CASSIGTGYAYEQYF. Written as DNA, the CDR3 is TGTGCCAGCAGTATCGGGACAGGGTATGCGTACGAGCAGTACTTC.

This clone was observed a few times. V is TRBV29-1 and J is TRBJ2-2; 10 nucleotides agree with TRBD2. V trimming: 5 bases; J trimming: 0 bases; junction bases outside the gene matches: 3. Per germline, CDR1 SQVTM and CDR2 ANQGSEA. The CDR3 has 15 residues. Here the CDR3 reads CSVLAGGTNTGELFF. As DNA, the CDR3 is TGCAGCGTTTTAGCGGGAGGCACGAACACCGGGGAGCTGTTTTTT.

The CDR3 here is CATSPRASGVTFYEQYF. The CDR3 bases are TGTGCCACCAGCCCTCGTGCTAGCGGAGTTACTTTCTACGAGCAGTACTTC. This chain uses TRBV15 with TRBJ2-7; 7 nucleotides agree with TRBD2. CDR3 length: 17 amino acids. With V trimmed by 5 bases and J by 3 bases, 16 bases remained unmatched. Germline-derived CDR1 and CDR2 are LNHNV and YYDKDF (reference sequence).

The gene calls are TRBV28 and TRBJ2-7; the D is unclear. The CDR3 totals 13 residues. Per the germline V gene, CDR1 is MDHEN and CDR2 is SYDVKM. The ends were cut back, 5 bases at V and 1 base at J, with 9 bases in the middle. The chain's CDR3 is CASSATVSYEQYF. For the CDR3, the DNA is TGTGCCAGCAGTGCCACAGTATCCTACGAGCAGTACTTC.

The V and J genes are TRBV9 and TRBJ1-5; 7 positions agree with TRBD1. The V gene's germline CDR1 is SGDLS and CDR2 YYNGEE. This CDR3 comprises 16 residues. V trimming: 0 bases; J trimming: 6 bases; junction bases outside the gene matches: 9. The CDR3 DNA is TGTGCCAGCAGCGTAGATCCGACTCCAGGGGGTCAGCCCCAGCATTTT. Translated, it gives CASSVDPTPGGQPQHF.

This clone was observed a single time. CDR3 sequence (DNA): TGTGCCTGGACTCCGCCCGGGACAGGGGGGTCACCCCTCCACTTT. Translated, it gives CAWTPPGTGGSPLHF. The chain carries TRBV30 and TRBJ1-6; 11 bases align to TRBD1. Germline CDR1 reads GTSNPN; CDR2 reads SVGIG (reference sequence). The J segment lost 10 bases and the V segment lost 4 bases, leaving 9 bases of the junction unmatched. The CDR3 is made up of 15 amino acids.

V gene TRBV25-1 combines with J gene TRBJ2-2; D is ambiguous. The CDR3 spans 13 residues. The V gene's germline CDR1 is MGHDK and CDR2 SYGVNS. Trimming took off 2 bases at V and 5 bases at J, with 6 bases between the two ends. DNA of the CDR3: TGTGCCAGCAGTGAACGGTGGACCGGGGAGCTGTTTTTT. Translating it yields CASSERWTGELFF.

This clone was seen only a few times. V gene TRBV28 combines with J gene TRBJ1-2; 7 bases agree with TRBD1. Germline V gene data show CDR1 as MDHEN and CDR2 as SYDVKM. The CDR3 runs 16 residues. The junction had 14 bases not matched to a gene; V was cut back by 6 bases and J by 4 bases. In nucleotides, the CDR3 is TGTGCCAGCAGCCCTACAGGGGTCGGGAATCCCTATGGCTACACCTTC. Translation: CASSPTGVGNPYGYTF.

The chain uses TRBV5-4 and TRBJ2-1, with 11 bases lining up with TRBD2. CDR1 SGHNT and CDR2 YYREEE come from the germline V gene (reference sequence). The ends lost 3 bases at V and 5 bases at J; junction bases unmatched: 10. The CDR3 consists of 17 residues. CDR3 sequence: CASSSYRTSGSDNEQFF. CDR3 DNA sequence: TGTGCCAGCAGCTCTTATAGGACTAGCGGGTCGGACAATGAGCAGTTCTTC.

This chain connects TRBV9 to TRBJ2-2; D remains ambiguous. The CDR3 runs 17 residues. The ends were cut back, 2 bases at V and 2 bases at J, with 16 bases in the middle. The germline CDR1 and CDR2 sequences are SGDLS and YYNGEE. The CDR3 loop is CASSVLARNLNTGELFF. The CDR3 coding sequence is TGTGCCAGCAGCGTGTTAGCTAGAAATCTCAACACCGGGGAGCTGTTTTTT. The full variable domain, its missing parts supplied by reference TRBV9 and TRBJ2-2, is DSGVTQTPKHLITATGQRVTLRCSPRSGDLSVYWYQQSLDQGLQFLIQYYNGEERAKGNILERFSAQQFPDLHSELNLSSLELGDSALYFCASSVLARNLNTGELFFGEGSRLTVL.